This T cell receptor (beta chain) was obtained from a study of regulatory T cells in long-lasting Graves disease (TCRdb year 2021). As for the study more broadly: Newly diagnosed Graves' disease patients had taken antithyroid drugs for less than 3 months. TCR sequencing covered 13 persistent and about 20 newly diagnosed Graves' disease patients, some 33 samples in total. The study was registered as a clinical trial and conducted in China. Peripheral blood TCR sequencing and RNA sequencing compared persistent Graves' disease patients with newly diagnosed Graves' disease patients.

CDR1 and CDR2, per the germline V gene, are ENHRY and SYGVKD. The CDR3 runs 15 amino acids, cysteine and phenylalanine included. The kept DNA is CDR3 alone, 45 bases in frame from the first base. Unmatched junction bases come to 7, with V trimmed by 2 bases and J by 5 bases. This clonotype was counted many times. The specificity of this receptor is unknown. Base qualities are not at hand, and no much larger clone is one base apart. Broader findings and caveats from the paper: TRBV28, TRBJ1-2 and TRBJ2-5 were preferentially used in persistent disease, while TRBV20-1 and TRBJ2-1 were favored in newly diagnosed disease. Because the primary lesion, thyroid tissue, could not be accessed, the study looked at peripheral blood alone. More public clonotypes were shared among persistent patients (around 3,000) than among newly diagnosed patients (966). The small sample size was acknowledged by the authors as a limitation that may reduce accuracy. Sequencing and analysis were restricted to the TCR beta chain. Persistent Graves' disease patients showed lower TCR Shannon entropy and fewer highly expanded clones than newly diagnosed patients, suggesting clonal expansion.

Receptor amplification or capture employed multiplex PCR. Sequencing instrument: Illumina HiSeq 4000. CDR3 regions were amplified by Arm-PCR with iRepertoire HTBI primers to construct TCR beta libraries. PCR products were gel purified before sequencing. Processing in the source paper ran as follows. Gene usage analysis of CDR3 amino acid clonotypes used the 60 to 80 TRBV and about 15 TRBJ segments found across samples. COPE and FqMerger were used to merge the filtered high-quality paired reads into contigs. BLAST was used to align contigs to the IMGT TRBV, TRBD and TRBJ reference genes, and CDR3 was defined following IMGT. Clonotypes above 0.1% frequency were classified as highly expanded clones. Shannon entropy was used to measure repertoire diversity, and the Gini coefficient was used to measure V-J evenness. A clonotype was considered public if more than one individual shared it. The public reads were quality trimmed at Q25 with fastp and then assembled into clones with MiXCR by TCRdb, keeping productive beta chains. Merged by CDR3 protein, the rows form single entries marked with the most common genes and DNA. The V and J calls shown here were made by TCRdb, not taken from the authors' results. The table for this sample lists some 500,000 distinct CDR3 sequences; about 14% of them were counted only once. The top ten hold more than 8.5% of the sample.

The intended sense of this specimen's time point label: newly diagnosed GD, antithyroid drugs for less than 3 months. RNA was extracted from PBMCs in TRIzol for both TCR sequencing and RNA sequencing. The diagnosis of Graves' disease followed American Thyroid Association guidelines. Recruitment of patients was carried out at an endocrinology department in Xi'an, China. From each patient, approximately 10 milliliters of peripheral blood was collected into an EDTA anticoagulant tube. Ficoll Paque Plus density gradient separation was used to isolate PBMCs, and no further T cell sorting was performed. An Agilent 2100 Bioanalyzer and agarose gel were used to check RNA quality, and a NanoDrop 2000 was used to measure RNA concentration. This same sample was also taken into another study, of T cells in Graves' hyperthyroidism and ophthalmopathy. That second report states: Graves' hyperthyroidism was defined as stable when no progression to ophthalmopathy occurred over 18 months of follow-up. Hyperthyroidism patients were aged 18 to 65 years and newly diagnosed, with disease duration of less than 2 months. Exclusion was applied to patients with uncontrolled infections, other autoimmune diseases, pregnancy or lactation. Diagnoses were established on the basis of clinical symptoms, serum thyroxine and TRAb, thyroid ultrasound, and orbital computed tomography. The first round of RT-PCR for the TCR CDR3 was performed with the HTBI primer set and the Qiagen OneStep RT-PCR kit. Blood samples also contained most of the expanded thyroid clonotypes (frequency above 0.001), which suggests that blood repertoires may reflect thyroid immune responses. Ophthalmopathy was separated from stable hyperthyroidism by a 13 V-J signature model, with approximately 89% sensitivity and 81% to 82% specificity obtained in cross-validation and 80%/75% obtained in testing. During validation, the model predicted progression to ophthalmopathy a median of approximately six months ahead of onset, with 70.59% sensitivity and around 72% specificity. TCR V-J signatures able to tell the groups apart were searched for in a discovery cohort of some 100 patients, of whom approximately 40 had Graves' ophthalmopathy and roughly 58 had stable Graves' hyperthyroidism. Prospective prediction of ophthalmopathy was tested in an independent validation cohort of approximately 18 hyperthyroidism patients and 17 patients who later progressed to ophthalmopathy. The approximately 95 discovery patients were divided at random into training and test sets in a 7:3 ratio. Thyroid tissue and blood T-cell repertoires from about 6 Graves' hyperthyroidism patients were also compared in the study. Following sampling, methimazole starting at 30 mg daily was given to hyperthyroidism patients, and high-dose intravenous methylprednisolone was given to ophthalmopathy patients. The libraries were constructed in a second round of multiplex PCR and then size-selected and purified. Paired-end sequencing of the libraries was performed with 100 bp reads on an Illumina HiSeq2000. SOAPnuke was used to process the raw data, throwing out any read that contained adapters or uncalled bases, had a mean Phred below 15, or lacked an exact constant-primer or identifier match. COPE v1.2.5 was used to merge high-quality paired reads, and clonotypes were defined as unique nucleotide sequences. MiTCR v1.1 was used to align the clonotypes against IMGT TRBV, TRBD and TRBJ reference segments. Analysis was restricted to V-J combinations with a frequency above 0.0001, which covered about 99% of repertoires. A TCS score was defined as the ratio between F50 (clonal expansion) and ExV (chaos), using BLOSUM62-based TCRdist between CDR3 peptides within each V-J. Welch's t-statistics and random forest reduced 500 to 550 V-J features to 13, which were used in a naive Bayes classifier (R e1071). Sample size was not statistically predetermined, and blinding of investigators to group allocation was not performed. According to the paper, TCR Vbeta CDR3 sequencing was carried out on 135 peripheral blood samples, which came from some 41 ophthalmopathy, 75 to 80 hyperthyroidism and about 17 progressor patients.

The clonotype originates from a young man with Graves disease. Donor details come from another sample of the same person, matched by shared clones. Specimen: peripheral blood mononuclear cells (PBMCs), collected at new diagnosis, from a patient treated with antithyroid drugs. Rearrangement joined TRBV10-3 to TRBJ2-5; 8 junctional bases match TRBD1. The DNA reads TGTGCCATCAGTGAGCGCCGGACAGGGTGGGAGACCCAGTACTTC. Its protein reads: CAISERRTGWETQYF.